This entry lists 18 T cell receptor beta chains sequenced from one sample in a study of T cell responses to AZD1222 COVID-19 vaccine. Assay: immunoSEQ multiplex PCR; the TCRdb copy retains only in-frame clones and omits some. The sample includes under 150,000 clones, over 85% seen only once; the top ten take approximately 5.7%. The sequencing here drew on peripheral blood, taken on day 0 of AZD1222 vaccination. These receptor sequences come from an adult in good health.

J is TRBJ2-4 and V is TRBV11-2; D is ambiguous. The V gene's germline CDR1 is SGHAT and CDR2 FQNNGV. Trimming pared 1 base from V and 0 bases from J, leaving 13 bases between. The CDR3 loop spans 17 amino acids. CDR3 amino acids: CASSLGPGGLAKNIQYF. CDR3 DNA: TGTGCCAGCAGCTTAGGGCCGGGTGGGCTAGCCAAAAACATTCAGTACTTC.

This clone appeared once. The chain uses TRBV12-3 or TRBV12-4 and TRBJ1-1; TRBD1 agrees at 9 bases. V lost 5 bases to trimming and J lost 6 bases; unmatched junction nucleotides: 4. The CDR3 extends over 13 amino acids. CDR3 loop: CASSLRQGAEAFF. The CDR3 nucleotides are TGTGCCAGCAGTCTACGACAGGGGGCTGAAGCTTTCTTT.

This rearrangement joins TRBV10-3 to TRBJ2-1; D possibly corresponds to TRBD2 (5 bases). Trimming removed 5 bases at V and 7 bases at J, with 9 bases between. The CDR3 has 12 residues. Germline assignment: CDR1 ENHRY and CDR2 SYGVKD. The CDR3 DNA is TGTGCCATCAGTACGACTAAGAATGAGCAGTTCTTC. This encodes CAISTTKNEQFF.

This clone was counted once. This chain links TRBV5-1 with TRBJ2-2; D remains unclear. The V end was cut by 5 bases, the J end by 5 bases, with 13 bases between. In germline, CDR1 is SGHRS, CDR2 YFSETQ. The CDR3 consists of 14 residues. CDR3 protein: CASSLEGRTGELFF. The CDR3 nucleotides read TGCGCCAGCAGTCTTGAAGGGCGGACCGGGGAGCTGTTTTTT.

CDR3 loop: CASSAGVSRNTEAFF. The CDR3 DNA reads as TGTGCCAGCAGCGCAGGGGTCTCCCGTAACACTGAAGCTTTCTTT. The chain joins TRBV9 to TRBJ1-1, with a tentative D call TRBD1 (6 bases). The CDR3 sequence is 15 residues long. Germline V gene sequence: CDR1 SGDLS, CDR2 YYNGEE. V was shortened by 3 bases and J by 2 bases, with 14 bases between the two germline ends.

By sample fraction, this clone is medium-sized (0.01 to 0.1%). This sequence joins TRBV5-4 and TRBJ2-5; TRBD2 aligns across 8 bases. Looked up from germline, CDR1 is SGHNT and CDR2 is YYREEE (reference sequence). The CDR3 length is 15 residues. With V trimmed by 0 bases and J by 1 base, 2 bases remained unmatched. This CDR3 reads CASSLAGTSQETQYF. DNA for the CDR3: TGTGCCAGCAGCTTGGCGGGGACTAGCCAAGAGACCCAGTACTTC.

The rearrangement joins TRBV18 to TRBJ2-1; possibly TRBD1 or TRBD2 for D (5 bases each). The V end was cut by 0 bases, the J end by 8 bases, with 14 bases between. Germline V gene data show CDR1 as KGHSH and CDR2 as LQKENI. The CDR3 length is 15 residues. The CDR3 DNA reads TGTGCCAGCTCACCACCGAGGCTGGGGACCGATGAGCAGTTCTTC. As protein: CASSPPRLGTDEQFF. Variable domain in full (rest from reference TRBV18 and TRBJ2-1): NAGVMQNPRHLVRRRGQEARLRCSPMKGHSHVYWYRQLPEEGLKFMVYLQKENIIDESGMPKERFSAEFPKEGPSILRIQQVVRGDSAAYFCASSPPRLGTDEQFFGPGTRLTVL.

The genes are TRBV7-3 and TRBJ2-1; a possible D gene is TRBD2 (6 bases). Germline assignment: CDR1 SGHTA and CDR2 FQGTGA. Deletions cut 5 bases from V and 1 base from J, with 12 bases between. This CDR3 region has 15 residues. Here the CDR3 DNA reads TGTGCCAGCAGCCCGGGACTCCCATCCTACAATGAGCAGTTCTTC. Translated, it gives CASSPGLPSYNEQFF.

The rearrangement uses TRBV4-3 and TRBJ1-2, with TRBD1 identical over 7 bases. This CDR3 has 14 amino acids. Germline V gives CDR1 LGHNA, CDR2 YSLEER. V lost 3 bases, J lost 6 bases, and 7 bases stayed unmatched. This CDR3 is CASSQLQGRDGYTF. The CDR3 DNA follows: TGCGCCAGCAGCCAGTTACAGGGGAGGGATGGCTACACCTTC.

J is TRBJ2-1 and V is TRBV7-9; no firm D call. The CDR3 runs 10 residues. Per germline, CDR1 SEHNR and CDR2 FQNEAQ (reference sequence). The ends were cut back, 4 bases at V and 15 bases at J, with 10 bases in the middle. CDR3 sequence (DNA): TGTGCCAGCAGCTCTATGGTATGGTTCTTC. Protein: CASSSMVWFF.

The chain recombines TRBV4-1 with TRBJ2-7; TRBD1 matches at 9 bases. V shed 0 bases and J 1 base; nucleotides not matched to a gene: 7. The length of the CDR3 is 17 residues. Germline V CDR1 and CDR2: MGHRA, YSYEKL. The CDR3, as DNA: TGCGCCAGCAGCCAAGATCATCAGGGGACAGGGTCCTACGAGCAGTACTTC. It codes for CASSQDHQGTGSYEQYF.

The chain links TRBV7-2 to TRBJ1-2, with unresolved D. Per the germline V gene, CDR1 is SGHTA and CDR2 is FQGNSA. Trimming removed 5 bases at V and 4 bases at J, with 11 bases between. This CDR3 contains 13 residues. The CDR3 loop reads CASSVKAPYGYTF. The CDR3 DNA is TGTGCCAGCAGCGTAAAGGCGCCCTATGGCTACACCTTC.

This chain uses TRBV7-3 with TRBJ2-2; perhaps TRBD1 as D (5 bases). CDR3 size: 15 residues. Germline V gives CDR1 SGHTA, CDR2 FQGTGA. The V end was cut by 5 bases, the J end by 0 bases, with 10 bases between. CDR3 residues: CASSPDSANTGELFF. The CDR3 coding sequence is TGTGCCAGCAGCCCTGACAGCGCGAACACCGGGGAGCTGTTTTTT.

J is TRBJ2-7 and V is TRBV2; D tentatively fits TRBD1 or TRBD2 (5 bases each). Germline V lookup: CDR1 SNHLY, CDR2 FYNNEI. This CDR3 spans 13 amino acids. V was clipped by 8 bases and J by 1 base, with 12 bases between them. The CDR3 is CASFGTDSYEQYF. The DNA for the CDR3 is TGTGCCAGCTTCGGGACGGATTCCTACGAGCAGTACTTC.

This chain joins TRBV18 and TRBJ2-3; unclear D gene. The V gene's germline CDR1 is KGHSH and CDR2 LQKENI. The CDR3 loop spans 13 amino acids. The germline V and J ends were trimmed by 0 bases and 7 bases, with 8 bases remaining between them. The CDR3 DNA reads TGTGCCAGCTCACCACCTTTTCTAAATACGCAGTATTTT. Amino acids: CASSPPFLNTQYF.

This chain connects TRBV10-3 to TRBJ2-6; D gene ambiguous. Trimming removed 4 bases from V and 0 bases from J, with 7 bases in between. The CDR3 consists of 15 residues. The germline CDR1 and CDR2 sequences are ENHRY and SYGVKD. CDR3 nucleotide sequence: TGTGCCATCAGTGGGCGACCCTCTGGGGCCAACGTCCTGACTTTC. Translated, it gives CAISGRPSGANVLTF.

The chain recombines TRBV6-2 or TRBV6-3 with TRBJ2-7, with 7 bases lining up with TRBD2. This CDR3 region has 14 residues. V dropped 4 bases and J dropped 2; count of bases not matched to a gene: 5. CDR1 is MNHEY, CDR2 SVGEGT, per germline. The CDR3 region is CASSSRGMTYEQYF. The CDR3 nucleotides read TGTGCCAGCAGTTCGCGGGGGATGACCTACGAGCAGTACTTC.

This clone was seen a single time. This chain uses TRBV6-2 or TRBV6-3 with TRBJ2-1; D gene ambiguous. The V end was cut by 3 bases, the J end by 3 bases, with 12 bases between. This CDR3 has 15 amino acids. Germline V gene lookup returns CDR1 MNHEY and CDR2 SVGEGT. DNA for the CDR3: TGTGCCAGCAGTTATGGGTCCCGTTACTACAATGAGCAGTTCTTC. It yields the protein CASSYGSRYYNEQFF.